This T cell receptor (beta chain) comes out of a study of regulatory T cells in long-lasting Graves disease. The time point was: newly diagnosed GD, antithyroid drugs for less than 3 months. PBMC RNA served as the TCR library source. American Thyroid Association guidelines served as the basis for diagnosing Graves' disease. V was shortened by 3 bases and J by 1 base, with 16 bases between the two germline ends. Germline V gene data show CDR1 as LGHDT and CDR2 as YNNKEL (reference sequence). The CDR3 has 17 amino acids. Through Arm-PCR of CDR3 regions and iRepertoire HTBI primers, TCR beta libraries were built. TCRdb re-called the multiplex PCR reads with MiXCR, one entry per CDR3 protein. Among some 490,000 distinct CDR3 sequences listed, approximately 12% were seen once. The same specimen was also included in a second study, on T cells in Graves' hyperthyroidism and ophthalmopathy.

The origin of this receptor is a woman in her 30s with Graves disease. Source: peripheral blood mononuclear cells (PBMCs), taken at new diagnosis, from a patient treated with antithyroid drugs. The chain links TRBV3-1 to TRBJ1-5; D is uncertain. The DNA of the CDR3 is TGTGCCAGCAGCCAGGACCTTCCGGGGATAAGCAATCAGCCCCAGCATTTT. As protein: CASSQDLPGISNQPQHF. The whole variable domain, remainder taken from reference TRBV3-1 and TRBJ1-5, is DTAVSQTPKYLVTQMGNDKSIKCEQNLGHDTMYWYKQDSKKFLKIMFSYNNKELIINETVPNRFSPKSPDKAHLNLHINSLELGDSAVYFCASSQDLPGISNQPQHFGDGTRLSIL.